The sequence of this T cell receptor (beta chain) was determined in a study of human T cells and chemical hapten exposure. Stated time point: pre-sensitization, week 0. Treatment defined: therapeutic diphenylcyclopropenone sensitization with weekly scalp DPC. The CDR3 covers 15 residues. CDR1 and CDR2 from the germline V gene are LGHNA and YNFKEQ. Trimming pared 0 bases from V and 6 bases from J, leaving 11 bases between. TCRdb independently ran MiXCR on the RACE reads; one entry per CDR3 protein. The table includes about 260,000 distinct CDR3 sequences, 8.6% detected once. V gene TRBV4-2 combines with J gene TRBJ2-2, with D unclear. Sequencing was performed on whole blood, taken in connection with sensitization to the hapten diphenylcyclopropenone (DPC). This receptor was taken from a woman aged 40 to 50 with alopecia areata. Some clones in this sample may be carry-over from other donors' samples. The CDR3 sequence: CASSQDLSVPGELFF. The CDR3 bases are TGTGCCAGCAGCCAAGATCTAAGTGTCCCCGGGGAGCTGTTTTTT.